The T cell receptor (beta chain) described here comes from a study of CD8 T cells in Susac syndrome. In blood CD8+ and CD4+ T cells, TCR beta underwent sequencing. Healthy donors constituted the control group, matched for age and sex. TEMRA cells were FACS-enriched, unlike CD8+ and CD4+ T cells, which were negatively isolated. Germline V gives CDR1 DFQATT, CDR2 SNEGSKA (reference sequence). The germline V and J ends were trimmed by 3 bases and 8 bases, with 25 bases remaining between them. The CDR3 is 16 amino acids. An amount of RNA that ranged from 0.5 to 1 ug was reverse transcribed with random hexamers. The amplification used immunoSEQ multiplex PCR on TCR beta CDR3; it spanned 54 Vbeta and 13 Jbeta. TCRdb redid the calling of the immunoSEQ multiplex PCR reads with MiXCR, one entry per CDR3 protein. The data contain about 120,000 distinct CDR3 sequences, approximately 94% of them singletons.

The chain uses TRBV20-1 and TRBJ2-5; TRBD1 or TRBD2 may be the D gene (5 bases each). Sequencing used CD4+ T cells from PBMCs. The TCR originated in a human donor in good health. The CDR3 loop is CSASNPRGAELVTQYF. The CDR3 DNA reads as TGCAGTGCTAGTAACCCGCGAGGGGCCGAACTCGTAACCCAGTACTTC.